These 26 T cell receptor beta chains were sequenced from one sample in a study of neurological immune-mediated disorders. One entry per CDR3 protein, called by TCRdb with MiXCR from the 5' RACE reads. Here the sample spans about 46,000 distinct CDR3 sequences, 2.5% to 3.5% being singletons. Sequencing was done on a sample of PBMCs. The receptors were gathered from a woman aged 45-60 years with multiple sclerosis.

This clonotype was seen ten or more times. The chain uses TRBV5-1 and TRBJ2-4, with D perhaps assigned TRBD1 or TRBD2 (5 bases each). The CDR3 loop spans 13 amino acids. The germline gives CDR1 SGHRS, CDR2 YFSETQ. V shed 4 bases and J shed 3 bases, with 8 bases lying between them. The CDR3 nucleotides read TGCGCCAGCAGCCGGGACGACAAAAACATTCAGTACTTC. Its protein product is CASSRDDKNIQYF.

This clonotype was seen ten or more times. The chain combines TRBV10-3 with TRBJ2-3; D not resolved. The V gene lost 3 bases and the J gene lost 10 bases, with 8 bases spanning the gap. The germline V gene has CDR1 ENHRY and CDR2 SYGVKD. The CDR3 has 11 amino acids. CDR3: CAISDTRAQYF. In DNA, the CDR3 is TGTGCCATCAGTGACACCCGTGCGCAGTATTTT.

This clonotype was counted ten times or more. The J gene is TRBJ2-3, the V gene TRBV15; 7 bases agree with TRBD1. Unmatched junction bases numbered 4, after V lost 0 bases and J lost 4 bases. Germline assignment: CDR1 LNHNV and CDR2 YYDKDF (reference sequence). CDR3 length: 15 residues. CDR3 sequence (DNA): TGTGCCACCAGCAGAGATTCCCAGGGGGCAGATACGCAGTATTTT. This translates into CATSRDSQGADTQYF. Full variable domain (missing parts from reference TRBV15 and TRBJ2-3): DAMVIQNPRYQVTQFGKPVTLSCSQTLNHNVMYWYQQKSSQAPKLLFHYYDKDFNNEADTPDNFQSRRPNTSFCFLDIRSPGLGDTAMYLCATSRDSQGADTQYFGPGTRLTVL.

This clonotype was recorded many times. The rearrangement links TRBV5-1 to TRBJ2-1, with TRBD2 matching over 11 bases. CDR3 length: 15 residues. Trimming at V came to 4 bases and at J to 7 bases, leaving 7 bases not matched to a gene. Germline V lookup: CDR1 SGHRS, CDR2 YFSETQ. CDR3 nucleotide sequence: TGCGCCAGCAGCCCGTCTAGCGGGAGGTGGAATGAGCAGTTCTTC. This encodes CASSPSSGRWNEQFF.

This clonotype was seen many times. The chain carries TRBV20-1 and TRBJ2-3; 9 positions agree with TRBD2. The CDR3 sequence is 15 residues long. With 1 base clipped from V and 2 bases from J, the junction kept 4 bases outside the gene matches. Germline lookup yields CDR1 DFQATT and CDR2 SNEGSKA (reference sequence). Written as DNA, the CDR3 is TGCAGTGCTAGAGCGACTAGCGGAAACACAGATACGCAGTATTTT. It is translated as CSARATSGNTDTQYF.

This clonotype was recorded at least ten times. The chain employs TRBV15 and TRBJ2-1, with D maybe TRBD2 (6 bases). The germline V gene encodes CDR1 LNHNV and CDR2 YYDKDF (reference sequence). V was clipped by 2 bases and J by 0 bases, with 17 bases between them. The CDR3 covers 18 residues. CDR3 bases: TGTGCCACCAGCAGACATCCCGTAGCGGATAGCTCCTACAATGAGCAGTTCTTC. Its translation is CATSRHPVADSSYNEQFF.

This clonotype was recorded at least ten times. The chain employs TRBV5-1 and TRBJ1-1, with D tentatively TRBD1 (6 bases). V was cut by 0 bases and J by 4 bases, with 13 bases left in between. This CDR3 spans 15 amino acids. Germline V gene sequence: CDR1 SGHRS, CDR2 YFSETQ. CDR3 sequence reads: CASSLGWGAGTEAFF. CDR3 DNA: TGCGCCAGCAGCTTGGGTTGGGGGGCGGGCACTGAAGCTTTCTTT.

The chain is built from TRBV5-1 and TRBJ1-1; a weak D match, TRBD1 (5 bases). The V and J ends lost 4 bases and 0 bases respectively, with 10 bases between them. The CDR3 length is 14 residues. The germline CDR1 and CDR2 sequences are SGHRS and YFSETQ. The CDR3 region is CASSKGSLNTEAFF. Written as DNA, the CDR3 is TGCGCCAGCAGCAAGGGGTCTTTGAACACTGAAGCTTTCTTT.

This clonotype has ten or more counts. V gene TRBV6-5 combines with J gene TRBJ2-3; 8 positions match TRBD2. This CDR3 has 14 residues. Germline V CDR1 and CDR2: MNHEY, SVGAGI. With 7 bases clipped from V and 0 bases from J, the junction kept 3 bases outside the gene matches. CDR3 bases: TGTGCCAGCACCTTAGCGGGGAGCACAGATACGCAGTATTTT. This codes for CASTLAGSTDTQYF.

This clonotype was observed many times. The chain combines TRBV7-2 with TRBJ1-1; D perhaps matches TRBD1 (5 bases). The length of the CDR3 is 14 residues. Germline V gives CDR1 SGHTA, CDR2 FQGNSA. With 4 bases removed from V and 1 base from J, the gap between germline ends came to 10 bases. This CDR3 is CASSSPGGNTEAFF. CDR3 coding DNA: TGTGCCAGCAGCTCCCCGGGGGGGAACACTGAAGCTTTCTTT.

The table lists this clonotype with many counts. This chain joins TRBV12-3 or TRBV12-4 and TRBJ1-4; D is ambiguous. Deletions cut 5 bases from V and 8 bases from J, with 21 bases between. This CDR3 is 16 amino acids long. CDR3 in DNA: TGTGCCAGCAGTAAGGCCTTCACGGAATCGAGCGAAAAACTGTTTTTT. This gives the protein CASSKAFTESSEKLFF.

The sample holds many counts of this clonotype. The V gene is TRBV5-6, the J gene TRBJ2-7; either TRBD1 or TRBD2 may fit D (5 bases each). Trimming left V 2 bases short and J 3 bases short, with 15 bases between. The CDR3 extends over 15 amino acids. Germline loops: CDR1 SGHDT, CDR2 YYEEEE. This CDR3 is CASSLWTGRGYEQYF. The DNA of the CDR3 is TGTGCCAGCAGCTTATGGACGGGACGGGGCTACGAGCAGTACTTC.

There are many counts of this clonotype. This sequence joins TRBV7-2 and TRBJ2-1; 9 positions match TRBD1. Germline-derived CDR1 and CDR2 are SGHTA and FQGNSA. V was pared by 4 bases and J by 9 bases, with 7 bases of the junction left unmatched. The CDR3 has 14 amino acids. CDR3 bases: TGTGCCAGCAGCTCCCGACAGGGGGTTGGTGAGCAGTTCTTC. This codes for CASSSRQGVGEQFF.

This clonotype was counted ten times or more. The chain joins TRBV6-5 to TRBJ2-3; D gene ambiguous. The V and J ends lost 2 bases and 2 bases respectively, with 8 bases between them. Germline V lookup: CDR1 MNHEY, CDR2 SVGAGI. The CDR3 loop spans 14 amino acids. The CDR3 sequence is CASSYIVNTDTQYF. CDR3 DNA sequence: TGTGCCAGCAGTTACATCGTTAACACAGATACGCAGTATTTT.

In this sample, this clonotype turned up many times. The chain couples TRBV29-1 to TRBJ2-4; D not certain. CDR1 and CDR2 (germline): SQVTM, ANQGSEA. The length of the CDR3 is 13 residues. V was clipped by 1 base and J by 10 bases, with 14 bases between them. This CDR3 is CSVEGVERGIQYF. CDR3 DNA sequence: TGCAGCGTTGAAGGGGTCGAGCGTGGTATTCAGTACTTC.

Many counts were recorded for this clonotype. V usage is TRBV24-1 and J usage is TRBJ2-1; the D gene is possibly TRBD2 (7 bases). Germline V lookup: CDR1 KGHDR, CDR2 SFDVKD. This CDR3 comprises 14 residues. V was trimmed by 1 base and J by 7 bases, leaving 10 bases between them. For the CDR3, the DNA is TGTGCCACCAGTGATTTAAGGGGGGGGAATGAGCAGTTCTTC. It yields the protein CATSDLRGGNEQFF.

This clonotype was counted many times. The chain uses TRBV5-1 and TRBJ2-7, with D possibly TRBD1 on 5 matching bases. The V and J ends lost 2 bases and 3 bases respectively, with 6 bases between them. The length of the CDR3 is 12 residues. Germline V lookup: CDR1 SGHRS, CDR2 YFSETQ. The CDR3 sequence is CASSFDSYEQYF. The CDR3 nucleotides are TGCGCCAGCAGCTTTGACAGCTACGAGCAGTACTTC.

The table lists this clonotype with many counts. The rearrangement uses TRBV5-5 and TRBJ1-1; no clear D. This CDR3 has 11 amino acids. The V and J ends lost 4 bases and 7 bases respectively, with 8 bases between them. The germline gives CDR1 SGHKS, CDR2 YYEKEE (reference sequence). CDR3 sequence: CASSRIREAFF. The DNA for the CDR3 is TGTGCCAGCAGCCGCATCCGTGAAGCTTTCTTT.

This clonotype has a count of ten or more. The chain carries TRBV24-1 and TRBJ1-5, with D perhaps TRBD1 (6 bases). Trimming took off 9 bases at V and 0 bases at J, with 11 bases between the two ends. The CDR3 loop spans 14 amino acids. The germline V gene encodes CDR1 KGHDR and CDR2 SFDVKD. The CDR3 coding sequence is TGTGCCACCGGGGACACCCATAGCAATCAGCCCCAGCATTTT. Amino acids: CATGDTHSNQPQHF.

The V and J genes are TRBV5-1 and TRBJ1-1; D is unresolved. V gave up 0 bases and J gave up 0 bases, with 9 bases separating them. The CDR3 is made up of 15 amino acids. Germline V gives CDR1 SGHRS, CDR2 YFSETQ. The DNA for the CDR3 is TGCGCCAGCAGCTTGGAACAGAGCATGAACACTGAAGCTTTCTTT. This encodes CASSLEQSMNTEAFF.

In this sample, this clonotype turned up many times. This chain uses TRBV5-1 with TRBJ1-1; D might be TRBD1 (6 bases). The germline V gene encodes CDR1 SGHRS and CDR2 YFSETQ. The CDR3 consists of 15 residues. Trimming shortened V by 4 bases and J by 0 bases, and 13 bases separated the two germline ends. CDR3 coding DNA: TGCGCCAGCAGCCAGGGGCGGGGCATGAACACTGAAGCTTTCTTT. Encoded protein: CASSQGRGMNTEAFF.

On this clonotype: A much larger clone lies a single base off, so this may be a read error. V and J are TRBV4-1 and TRBJ1-6, with a possible D match to TRBD1 (6 bases). The CDR3 sequence is 14 residues long. CDR1 is MGHRA, CDR2 YSYEKL, per germline. The CDR3 DNA is TGCGCCAGCAGCCAAGTTCCAGGGGTATCACCCCTCAACTTT. This gives the protein CASSQVPGVSPLNF.

This clonotype appeared many times. This chain uses TRBV4-1 with TRBJ2-1; weak D call: TRBD2 (6 bases). The V end was cut by 4 bases, the J end by 8 bases, with 21 bases between. The CDR3 length is 16 residues. CDR1 and CDR2 from the germline V gene are MGHRA and YSYEKL. As DNA, the CDR3 is TGCGCCAGCAGCCGCACTGGAGGGGTTCAGACTGATGAGCAGTTCTTC. It translates to CASSRTGGVQTDEQFF.

This clonotype was seen at least ten times. The chain carries TRBV20-1 and TRBJ2-5, with 7 bases aligning to TRBD1. Germline lookup yields CDR1 DFQATT and CDR2 SNEGSKA (reference sequence). The length of the CDR3 is 14 residues. V dropped 0 bases and J dropped 4; count of bases not matched to a gene: 5. The CDR3: CSARDQQGPETQYF. CDR3 coding DNA: TGCAGTGCTAGAGACCAACAGGGGCCAGAGACCCAGTACTTC.

This clonotype has only a few counts. The chain has TRBV5-6 and TRBJ1-1; D ambiguous. This CDR3 is built from 14 residues. The germline V gene encodes CDR1 SGHDT and CDR2 YYEEEE. Trimming pared 3 bases from V and 3 bases from J, leaving 12 bases between. CDR3 nucleotides: TGTGCCAGCAGCTACGACCCCCCCCACACTGAAGCTTTCTTT. It translates to CASSYDPPHTEAFF.

The J gene is TRBJ1-1, the V gene TRBV20-1; D might be TRBD1 (6 bases). Germline V CDR1 and CDR2: DFQATT, SNEGSKA (reference sequence). This CDR3 is built from 14 residues. V dropped 0 bases and J dropped 5 bases, with 13 bases sitting between them. In nucleotides, the CDR3 is TGCAGTGCTAGAGAAACGAACAGGGTTACTGAAGCTTTCTTT. As protein: CSARETNRVTEAFF.